This T cell receptor (beta chain) was documented in a study of T cells in Graves' hyperthyroidism and ophthalmopathy. Across the study: At initial diagnosis, before any treatment had begun, peripheral blood was obtained.

This clonotype was detected a few times. What it recognizes is unknown. Diagnoses were made from clinical symptoms, serum measures (thyroxine and TRAb), thyroid ultrasound and orbital computed tomography. TCR beta CDR3 region amplification was performed from RNA transcripts. The HTBI primer set was used in a first-round RT-PCR of the TCR CDR3. TCRdb re-called the multiplex PCR reads through MiXCR, storing one row per CDR3 protein. The sample shows hundreds of thousands of distinct CDR3 sequences, 13% to 15% of them seen only once. The junction had 4 bases not matched to a gene; V was cut back by 4 bases and J by 0 bases. Germline V gene lookup returns CDR1 SNHLY and CDR2 FYNNEI. The CDR3 runs to 15 residues. Study-wide points: Classification by a 13 V-J model distinguished ophthalmopathy from stable hyperthyroidism.

The rearrangement links TRBV2 to TRBJ2-7, with 9 bases fitting TRBD2. The sample taken for sequencing was blood. This receptor was identified in a woman aged 40-49 years with Graves' hyperthyroidism. The CDR3 DNA reads TGTGCCAGCAGTGTGGCGACTAGCGGCTCCTACGAGCAGTACTTC. Encoded protein: CASSVATSGSYEQYF. Using reference TRBV2 and TRBJ2-7 for the parts outside the CDR3, the full variable domain is EPEVTQTPSHQVTQMGQEVILRCVPISNHLYFYWYRQILGQKVEFLVSFYNNEISEKSEIFDDQFSVERPDGSNFTLKIRSTKLEDSAMYFCASSVATSGSYEQYFGPGTRLTVT.